These 13 T cell receptor beta chains came from one sample sequenced in a study of blood T cell repertoires in COVID-19 (dated by TCRdb to 2018 to 2020). The library was obtained by the immunoSEQ multiplex PCR assay. In TCRdb, the immuneACCESS table is reduced to in-frame sequences with V and J assigned. These tables do not hold every clone; where another copy was compared, an unresolved V gene accounts for under half, and the others remain unexplained. The sample records 55,000 to 65,000 clones, around 79% of which are singletons. Approximately 3% of the sample lies in the top ten. Input material: peripheral blood. These receptors all stem from a man between 60 and 70 years old with acute or convalescent COVID-19.

The rearrangement uses TRBV10-3 and TRBJ1-5, with D tentatively TRBD1 (6 bases). Germline values: CDR1 ENHRY, CDR2 SYGVKD. The germline V and J ends were trimmed by 10 bases and 3 bases, with 13 bases remaining between them. The CDR3 extends over 13 amino acids. CDR3 nucleotides: TGTGCCACCCGCCGGGACAACAATCAGCCCCAGCATTTT. It specifies CATRRDNNQPQHF.

V gene TRBV9 combines with J gene TRBJ2-1; the D is unclear. The germline V gene encodes CDR1 SGDLS and CDR2 YYNGEE. V was clipped by 3 bases and J by 0 bases, with 28 bases between them. This CDR3 has 21 amino acids. The CDR3 loop is CASSANSRGWVGRASYNEQFF. The CDR3 DNA reads as TGTGCCAGCAGCGCCAACTCCCGAGGATGGGTTGGCAGAGCCTCCTACAATGAGCAGTTCTTC.

The chain couples TRBV10-3 to TRBJ1-5; no reliable D call. V was trimmed by 2 bases and J by 0 bases, leaving 5 bases between them. CDR3 size: 14 residues. Germline CDR1 reads ENHRY; CDR2 reads SYGVKD. CDR3 sequence (DNA): TGTGCCATCAGTGAGAACGGTAGCAATCAGCCCCAGCATTTT. Translating it yields CAISENGSNQPQHF.

This chain joins TRBV29-1 and TRBJ2-7, with D uncertain. The V end lost 6 bases, the J end lost 6 bases, and 15 bases lay between the germline ends. The CDR3 length is 12 residues. The germline gives CDR1 SQVTM, CDR2 ANQGSEA. The CDR3 region is CSVFPPSGEQYF. The CDR3 DNA sequence: TGCAGCGTGTTCCCCCCCTCGGGCGAGCAGTACTTC.

This sequence joins TRBV24-1 and TRBJ1-2; D perhaps matches TRBD1 (5 bases). This CDR3 spans 13 amino acids. Trimming left V 1 base short and J 8 bases short, with 10 bases between. Germline V lookup: CDR1 KGHDR, CDR2 SFDVKD. Written as DNA, the CDR3 is TGTGCCACCAGTGATTTTGGGGGAGGGGGCTACACCTTC. As protein: CATSDFGGGGYTF.

The V gene is TRBV7-6, the J gene TRBJ1-3; D remains ambiguous. V lost 1 base and J 6 bases, leaving 7 bases between the germline ends. CDR1 and CDR2 (germline): SGHVS, FNYEAQ. The CDR3 has 13 amino acids. The chain's CDR3 is CASSLDSSNTIYF. CDR3 DNA: TGTGCCAGCAGCTTAGACAGTTCAAACACCATATATTTT.

The chain recombines TRBV19 with TRBJ2-2, with 8 nucleotides matching TRBD1. Germline CDR1 LNHDA, CDR2 SQIVND (reference sequence). The V and J ends lost 5 bases and 2 bases, in that order; junction bases with no gene match: 13. The length of the CDR3 is 18 residues. CDR3 residues: CASSSLDRASANTGELFF. In nucleotides, the CDR3 is TGTGCCAGTAGTTCCCTGGACAGGGCGTCCGCAAACACCGGGGAGCTGTTTTTT.

The chain carries TRBV19 and TRBJ2-7, with 7 bases identical to TRBD2. Trimming at V came to 10 bases and at J to 6 bases, leaving 9 bases not matched to a gene. Germline V gene data show CDR1 as LNHDA and CDR2 as SQIVND (reference sequence). The CDR3 is 12 amino acids. CDR3 DNA sequence: TGTGCCACCTTCGATGGCGGGGGCGAGCAGTACTTC. It translates to CATFDGGGEQYF.

The rearrangement links TRBV27 to TRBJ1-6; 9 bases match TRBD1. V lost 6 bases to trimming and J lost 0 bases; unmatched junction nucleotides: 6. CDR1 MNHEY and CDR2 SMNVEV come from the germline V gene (reference sequence). The CDR3 is 17 residues long. CDR3 in amino acids: CASSYRGLSSYNSPLHF. CDR3 sequence (DNA): TGTGCCAGCAGCTACAGGGGGCTCAGCTCCTATAATTCACCCCTCCACTTT.

The sample holds a few counts of this clone. The V gene is TRBV2, the J gene TRBJ2-7; TRBD1 might be the D (5 bases). Germline lookup yields CDR1 SNHLY and CDR2 FYNNEI. The CDR3 spans 12 residues. V gave up 4 bases and J gave up 3 bases, with 7 bases separating them. CDR3 in DNA: TGTGCCAGCAGTGGACAGATCTACGAGCAGTACTTC. This gives the protein CASSGQIYEQYF.

The chain joins TRBV4-1 to TRBJ1-3; possible D gene TRBD1, 5 bases. In germline, CDR1 is MGHRA, CDR2 YSYEKL. The CDR3 extends over 16 amino acids. V gave up 0 bases and J gave up 2 bases, with 11 bases separating them. The CDR3 sequence: CASSQEGGSAGNTIYF. The CDR3 DNA reads TGCGCCAGCAGCCAAGAGGGGGGGTCGGCTGGAAACACCATATATTTT.

This clone has just a few counts. V and J are TRBV19 and TRBJ1-2, with 10 bases lining up with TRBD1. The CDR3 is made up of 14 amino acids. CDR1 is LNHDA, CDR2 SQIVND, per germline (reference sequence). J gave up 9 bases and V 3 bases, and 7 bases lay outside the gene matches. CDR3 loop: CASSMVGQGLRYTF. CDR3 sequence (DNA): TGTGCCAGTAGTATGGTGGGACAGGGGCTTCGCTACACCTTC.

This clone occurred a few times. The chain links TRBV29-1 to TRBJ2-5; 7 bases are a match to TRBD1. CDR1 and CDR2 from the germline V gene are SQVTM and ANQGSEA. The CDR3 has 12 residues. The V and J ends lost 3 bases and 5 bases, in that order; junction bases with no gene match: 3. CDR3 in amino acids: CSVDNRGETQYF. CDR3 nucleotide sequence: TGCAGCGTTGATAACAGGGGTGAGACCCAGTACTTC.